This passage covers 13 T cell receptor beta chains from one sample sequenced in a study of control samples from healthy donors and cancer patients. Libraries were prepared by immunoSEQ multiplex PCR; TCRdb keeps only in-frame clonotypes and omits some of them. The sample holds 150,000 or so clones, roughly 94% seen once. Sequencing used blood. The receptors were sampled from a woman aged 40-49 years in good health.

This chain uses TRBV7-9 with TRBJ2-1, with D possibly matching TRBD1 (5 bases). There are 13 residues in the CDR3. The germline V and J ends were trimmed by 1 base and 9 bases, with 10 bases remaining between them. Per the germline V gene, CDR1 is SEHNR and CDR2 is FQNEAQ (reference sequence). DNA of the CDR3: TGTGCCAGCAGCTTAGTAGGGGTGAGTGAGCAGTTCTTC. This translates into CASSLVGVSEQFF.

This chain connects TRBV2 to TRBJ2-1; 9 nucleotides line up with TRBD1. V was pared by 5 bases and J by 10 bases, with 15 bases of the junction left unmatched. The CDR3 loop spans 16 amino acids. Germline CDR1 SNHLY, CDR2 FYNNEI. The chain's CDR3 is CASSPPEGQGIKEQFF. The DNA for the CDR3 is TGTGCCAGCAGTCCCCCCGAAGGACAGGGGATTAAGGAGCAGTTCTTC.

This chain's CDR3 is CASSLVRETSYNEQFF. CDR3 in DNA: TGCGCCAGCAGCTTGGTTAGGGAGACGTCCTACAATGAGCAGTTCTTC. V is TRBV5-1 and J is TRBJ2-1; the D gene is possibly TRBD2 (5 bases). From germline, CDR1 is SGHRS and CDR2 YFSETQ. The germline V and J ends were trimmed by 0 bases and 1 base, with 11 bases remaining between them. CDR3 length: 16 residues. The entire variable domain, with the rest obtained from reference TRBV5-1 and TRBJ2-1, is as follows: KAGVTQTPRYLIKTRGQQVTLSCSPISGHRSVSWYQQTPGQGLQFLFEYFSETQRNKGNFPGRFSGRQFSNSRSEMNVSTLELGDSALYLCASSLVRETSYNEQFFGPGTRLTVL.

This chain connects TRBV9 to TRBJ2-6; D possibly corresponds to TRBD2 (6 bases). Germline V gene data show CDR1 as SGDLS and CDR2 as YYNGEE. The CDR3 has 18 residues. Trimming pared 0 bases from V and 4 bases from J, leaving 17 bases between. The CDR3 loop reads CASSVVLGDAGGANVLTF. Here the CDR3 DNA reads TGTGCCAGCAGCGTAGTGCTGGGGGATGCGGGAGGGGCCAACGTCCTGACTTTC. Full variable domain (remainder filled in from reference TRBV9 and TRBJ2-6): DSGVTQTPKHLITATGQRVTLRCSPRSGDLSVYWYQQSLDQGLQFLIQYYNGEERAKGNILERFSAQQFPDLHSELNLSSLELGDSALYFCASSVVLGDAGGANVLTFGAGSRLTVL.

The V call is TRBV25-1, the J call TRBJ1-2; unclear D gene. CDR3 size: 16 residues. The germline V and J ends were trimmed by 0 bases and 2 bases, with 13 bases remaining between them. Germline loops: CDR1 MGHDK, CDR2 SYGVNS. This CDR3 is CASSEYGDEANYGYTF. CDR3 nucleotide sequence: TGTGCCAGCAGTGAATACGGGGATGAGGCAAACTATGGCTACACCTTC.

V usage is TRBV6-6 and J usage is TRBJ2-1, with a possible D match to TRBD1 (7 bases). The CDR3 loop spans 16 amino acids. Per germline, CDR1 MNHNY and CDR2 SVGAGI (reference sequence). The V end was cut by 5 bases, the J end by 4 bases, with 18 bases between. The CDR3, as DNA: TGTGCCAGCAGTCAACTCGGGGGACAGCCATACAATGAGCAGTTCTTC. Translation gives CASSQLGGQPYNEQFF.

CDR3 protein: CASSLTLAKNIQYF. The DNA of the CDR3 is TGTGCCAGCAGTCTCACTCTAGCCAAAAACATTCAGTACTTC. The V and J genes are TRBV6-5 and TRBJ2-4; D gene unclear. Germline loops: CDR1 MNHEY, CDR2 SVGAGI. The CDR3 consists of 14 residues. The V end was cut by 5 bases, the J end by 0 bases, with 8 bases between.

CDR3 protein: CASRDRGLNYGYTF. The CDR3 DNA is TGTGCCAGCAGGGACAGGGGGCTTAACTATGGCTACACCTTC. The chain couples TRBV19 to TRBJ1-2; 12 positions match TRBD1. The germline gives CDR1 LNHDA, CDR2 SQIVND (reference sequence). Unmatched junction bases numbered 3, after V lost 9 bases and J lost 1 base. The length of the CDR3 is 14 residues.

The chain combines TRBV29-1 with TRBJ1-2; 9 bases match TRBD1. Germline lookup yields CDR1 SQVTM and CDR2 ANQGSEA. CDR3 length equals 15 residues. Trimming took 6 bases from V and 4 from J; bases not matched to a gene: 12. The CDR3, as DNA: TGCAGCGTGGGGAAAGACACAGGGGGCGTCTATGGCTACACCTTC. It codes for CSVGKDTGGVYGYTF. The variable domain in full, completed from reference TRBV29-1 and TRBJ1-2, reads SAVISQKPSRDICQRGTSLTIQCQVDSQVTMMFWYRQQPGQSLTLIATANQGSEATYESGFVIDKFPISRPNLTFSTLTVSNMSPEDSSIYLCSVGKDTGGVYGYTFGSGTRLTVV.

The chain has TRBV27 and TRBJ2-7; 9 nucleotides line up with TRBD2. CDR1 and CDR2 from the germline V gene are MNHEY and SMNVEV (reference sequence). V shed 8 bases, J shed 2 bases, and the junction held 7 bases outside the gene matches. This CDR3 region has 14 residues. The CDR3 nucleotides read TGTGCCAGCGGAATAGCGGGGGCCACCTACGAGCAGTACTTC. It translates to CASGIAGATYEQYF.

CDR3 nucleotide sequence: TGTGCCAGCAGTGAATCCTTCGCGGCTAGGATCACTGAAGCTTTCTTT. Encoded protein: CASSESFAARITEAFF. V gene TRBV25-1 combines with J gene TRBJ1-1; D remains unclear. CDR1 is MGHDK, CDR2 SYGVNS, per germline. The CDR3 consists of 16 residues. V was pared by 1 base and J by 4 bases, with 16 bases between.

The chain carries TRBV5-1 and TRBJ1-1; weak D call: TRBD1 (5 bases). There are 14 residues in the CDR3. Trimming pared 6 bases from V and 1 base from J, leaving 13 bases between. Germline CDR1 reads SGHRS; CDR2 reads YFSETQ. In nucleotides, the CDR3 is TGCGCCAGCAAAACGGGACGGACGAACACTGAAGCTTTCTTT. It is translated as CASKTGRTNTEAFF.

The V gene is TRBV20-1, the J gene TRBJ1-3, with TRBD1 as a possible D gene (5 bases). The V and J ends lost 3 bases and 2 bases respectively, with 11 bases between them. CDR3 length: 14 amino acids. CDR1 is DFQATT and CDR2 is SNEGSKA in the germline V gene (reference sequence). For the CDR3, the DNA is TGCAGTGCTAGTGACAGTATCGCTGGAAACACCATATATTTT. This encodes CSASDSIAGNTIYF.